This paragraph covers one T cell receptor (beta chain) sequence. Its antigen is not identified. Every TCR beta cDNA library bore unique molecular identifiers. Approximately 500,000 cDNA molecules were obtained per 1 to 10 million input T cells. In TCRdb, the PCR reads were re-called with MiXCR into one record per CDR3 protein. The sample shows roughly 800,000 distinct CDR3 sequences, 25% to 30% of them seen only once. The sample is drawn from a study of post-analysis software for immune sequencing data. Looking at the study overall: The study covered relapsing-remitting, secondary progressive and progressive-relapsing courses of multiple sclerosis. Study results and caveats: When patients were compared with controls, about five TRBV segments were more frequent, TRBV5-6, TRBV5-1 and TRBV20-1 among them. F-measure co-clustering was strong for batch-matched samples. Versus controls, multiple sclerosis patients showed significantly lower diversity (normalized Chao1).

V shed 5 bases and J 10 bases; nucleotides not matched to a gene: 10. The germline V gene encodes CDR1 LGHNA and CDR2 YNFKEQ. This CDR3 has 14 residues. What was sequenced was blood. The chain combines TRBV4-2 with TRBJ2-3, with 9 bases fitting TRBD2. The source of this sequence is a girl under 18 with multiple sclerosis. This chain's CDR3 is CASSEQVSGGAQYF. Here the CDR3 DNA reads TGTGCCAGCAGCGAACAAGTTAGCGGGGGCGCGCAGTATTTT.